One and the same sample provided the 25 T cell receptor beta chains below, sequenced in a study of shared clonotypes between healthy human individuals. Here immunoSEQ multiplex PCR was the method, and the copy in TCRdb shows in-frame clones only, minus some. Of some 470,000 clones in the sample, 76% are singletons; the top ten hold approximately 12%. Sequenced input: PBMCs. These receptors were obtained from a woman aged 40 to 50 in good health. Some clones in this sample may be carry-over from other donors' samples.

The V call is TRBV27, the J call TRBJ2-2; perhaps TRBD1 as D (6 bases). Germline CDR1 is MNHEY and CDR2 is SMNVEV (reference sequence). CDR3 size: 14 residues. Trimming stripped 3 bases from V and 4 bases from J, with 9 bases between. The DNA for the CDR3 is TGTGCCAGCAGTTTTCAGGGGCTCACCGGGGAGCTGTTTTTT. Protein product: CASSFQGLTGELFF.

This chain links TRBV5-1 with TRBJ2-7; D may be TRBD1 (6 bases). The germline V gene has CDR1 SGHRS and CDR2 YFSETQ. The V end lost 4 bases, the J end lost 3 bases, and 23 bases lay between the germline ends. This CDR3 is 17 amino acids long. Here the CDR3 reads CASSRGTAPPGDYEQYF. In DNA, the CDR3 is TGCGCCAGCAGCCGTGGGACGGCCCCACCAGGGGACTACGAGCAGTACTTC. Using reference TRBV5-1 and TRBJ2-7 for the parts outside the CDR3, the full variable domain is KAGVTQTPRYLIKTRGQQVTLSCSPISGHRSVSWYQQTPGQGLQFLFEYFSETQRNKGNFPGRFSGRQFSNSRSEMNVSTLELGDSALYLCASSRGTAPPGDYEQYFGPGTRLTVT.

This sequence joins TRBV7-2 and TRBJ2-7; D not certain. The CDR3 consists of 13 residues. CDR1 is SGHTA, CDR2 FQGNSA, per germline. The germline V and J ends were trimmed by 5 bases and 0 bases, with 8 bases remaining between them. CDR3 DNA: TGTGCCAGCAGCCCTAGGAGCTCCTACGAGCAGTACTTC. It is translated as CASSPRSSYEQYF.

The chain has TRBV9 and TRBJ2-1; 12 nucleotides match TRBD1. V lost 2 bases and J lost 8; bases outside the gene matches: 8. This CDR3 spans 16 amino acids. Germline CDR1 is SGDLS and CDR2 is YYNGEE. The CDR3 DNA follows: TGTGCCAGCAGCGTCCCAACCGGGACAGGGGGCCATGAGCAGTTCTTC. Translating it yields CASSVPTGTGGHEQFF.

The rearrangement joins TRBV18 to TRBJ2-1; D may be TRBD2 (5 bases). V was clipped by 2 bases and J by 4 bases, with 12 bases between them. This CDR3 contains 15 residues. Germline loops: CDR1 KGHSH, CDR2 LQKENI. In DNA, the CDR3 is TGTGCCAGCTCACCAAGGGAGTCGTTATACAATGAGCAGTTCTTC. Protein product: CASSPRESLYNEQFF.

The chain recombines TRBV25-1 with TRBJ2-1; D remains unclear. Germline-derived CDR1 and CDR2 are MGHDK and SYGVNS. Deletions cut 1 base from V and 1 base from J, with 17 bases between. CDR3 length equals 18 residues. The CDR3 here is CASSEWPPRAPSYNEQFF. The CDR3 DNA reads TGTGCCAGCAGTGAATGGCCCCCTCGAGCGCCATCCTACAATGAGCAGTTCTTC.

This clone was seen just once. The DNA of the CDR3 is TGTGCCAGCAGCTTGGGCCCTATAGACAATGAGCAGTTCTTC. It codes for CASSLGPIDNEQFF. The V call is TRBV5-4, the J call TRBJ2-1, with D hard to call. V was cut by 0 bases and J by 5 bases, with 9 bases left in between. The CDR3 is 14 amino acids. Germline assignment: CDR1 SGHNT and CDR2 YYREEE (reference sequence).

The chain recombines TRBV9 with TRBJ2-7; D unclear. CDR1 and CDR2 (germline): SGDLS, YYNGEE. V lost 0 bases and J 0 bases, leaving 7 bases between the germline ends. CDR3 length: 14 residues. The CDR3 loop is CASSVGRISYEQYF. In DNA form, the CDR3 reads TGTGCCAGCAGCGTAGGACGAATCTCCTACGAGCAGTACTTC.

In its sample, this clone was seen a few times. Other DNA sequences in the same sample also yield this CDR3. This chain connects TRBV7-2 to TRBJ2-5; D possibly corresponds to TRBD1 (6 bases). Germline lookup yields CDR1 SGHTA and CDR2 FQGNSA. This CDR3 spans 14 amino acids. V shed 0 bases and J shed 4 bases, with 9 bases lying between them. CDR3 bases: TGTGCCAGCAGCTTAGCCAGGGGTGTAGAGACCCAGTACTTC. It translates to CASSLARGVETQYF.

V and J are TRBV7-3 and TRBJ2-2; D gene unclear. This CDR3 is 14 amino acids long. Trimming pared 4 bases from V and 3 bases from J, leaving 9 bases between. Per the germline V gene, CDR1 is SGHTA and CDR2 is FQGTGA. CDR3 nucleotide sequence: TGTGCCAGCAGCTCACTGACTGACACCGGGGAGCTGTTTTTT. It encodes CASSSLTDTGELFF.

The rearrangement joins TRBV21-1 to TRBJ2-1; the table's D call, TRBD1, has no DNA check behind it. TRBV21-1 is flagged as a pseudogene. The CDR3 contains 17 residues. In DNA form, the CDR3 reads TGTGCCAGCAGCAAAGGGGGGCCTTTCACACACGTCAATGAGCAGTTCTTC. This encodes CASSKGGPFTHVNEQFF.

The CDR3 loop reads CASSPSLVGGSQYF. The CDR3 region has the DNA TGCGCCAGCAGCCCCTCCCTCGTCGGGGGTTCCCAGTACTTC. The chain is built from TRBV5-1 and TRBJ2-5, with D possibly being TRBD2 (6 bases). This CDR3 contains 14 residues. Trimming shortened V by 4 bases and J by 9 bases, and 19 bases separated the two germline ends. Germline V gives CDR1 SGHRS, CDR2 YFSETQ.

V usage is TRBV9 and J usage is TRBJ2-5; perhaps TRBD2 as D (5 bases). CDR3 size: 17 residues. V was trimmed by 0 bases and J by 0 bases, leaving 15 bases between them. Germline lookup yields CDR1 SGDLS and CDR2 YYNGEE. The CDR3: CASSVGVGGRYQETQYF. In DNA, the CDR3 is TGTGCCAGCAGCGTAGGAGTCGGCGGGCGGTACCAAGAGACCCAGTACTTC.

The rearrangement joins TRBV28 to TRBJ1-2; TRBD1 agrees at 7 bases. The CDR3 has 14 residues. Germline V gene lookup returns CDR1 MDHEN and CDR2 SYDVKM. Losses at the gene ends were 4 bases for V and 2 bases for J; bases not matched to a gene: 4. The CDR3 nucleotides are TGTGCCAGCAGTTCAACAGGGGAGAACTATGGCTACACCTTC. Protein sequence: CASSSTGENYGYTF.

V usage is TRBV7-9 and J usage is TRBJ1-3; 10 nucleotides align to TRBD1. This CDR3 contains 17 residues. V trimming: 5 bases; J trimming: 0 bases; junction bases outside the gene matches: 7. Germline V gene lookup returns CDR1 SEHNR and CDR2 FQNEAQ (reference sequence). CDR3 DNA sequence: TGTGCCAGCAGCGTCCGGGACAGGGGTTTCTCTGGAAACACCATATATTTT. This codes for CASSVRDRGFSGNTIYF.

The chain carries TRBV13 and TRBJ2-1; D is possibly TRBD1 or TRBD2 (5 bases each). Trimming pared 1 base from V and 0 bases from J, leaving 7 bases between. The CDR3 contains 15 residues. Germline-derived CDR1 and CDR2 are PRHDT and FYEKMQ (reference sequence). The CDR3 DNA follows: TGTGCCAGCAGCTTAGCAGGGAGCTCCTACAATGAGCAGTTCTTC. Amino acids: CASSLAGSSYNEQFF. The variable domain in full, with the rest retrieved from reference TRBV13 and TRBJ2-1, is AAGVIQSPRHLIKEKRETATLKCYPIPRHDTVYWYQQGPGQDPQFLISFYEKMQSDKGSIPDRFSAQQFSDYHSELNMSSLELGDSALYFCASSLAGSSYNEQFFGPGTRLTVL.

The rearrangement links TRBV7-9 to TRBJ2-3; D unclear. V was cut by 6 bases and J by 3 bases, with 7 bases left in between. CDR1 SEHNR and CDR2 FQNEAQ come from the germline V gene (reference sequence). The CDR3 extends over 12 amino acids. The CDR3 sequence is CASSTITDTQYF. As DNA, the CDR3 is TGTGCCAGCAGTACCATTACAGATACGCAGTATTTT.

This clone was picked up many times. The CDR3 nucleotides are TGCAGCGGACGGAGGGGAGGGGGGCCGGAGGGCACTGAAGCTTTCTTT. Amino acids: CSGRRGGGPEGTEAFF. The J gene is TRBJ1-1, the V gene TRBV29-1; weak D call: TRBD1 (6 bases). Trimming removed 7 bases at V and 4 bases at J, with 25 bases between. CDR1 and CDR2 from the germline V gene are SQVTM and ANQGSEA. The CDR3 loop spans 16 amino acids.

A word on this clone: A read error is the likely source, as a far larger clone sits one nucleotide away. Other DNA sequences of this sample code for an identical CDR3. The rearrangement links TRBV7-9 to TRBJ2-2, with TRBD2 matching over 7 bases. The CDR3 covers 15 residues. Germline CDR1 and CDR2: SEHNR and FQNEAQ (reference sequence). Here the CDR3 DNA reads TGTGCCAGCAGCTTAGGCACTAGCGACACCGGGGAGCTGTTCTTT. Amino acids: CASSLGTSDTGELFF.

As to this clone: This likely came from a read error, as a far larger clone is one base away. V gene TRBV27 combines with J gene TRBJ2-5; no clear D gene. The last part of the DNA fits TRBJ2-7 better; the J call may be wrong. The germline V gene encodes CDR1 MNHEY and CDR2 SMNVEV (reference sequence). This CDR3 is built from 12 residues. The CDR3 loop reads CASRSPPYEQYF. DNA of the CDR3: TGTGCCAGCAGGTCCCCCCCGTACGAGCAGTACTTC.

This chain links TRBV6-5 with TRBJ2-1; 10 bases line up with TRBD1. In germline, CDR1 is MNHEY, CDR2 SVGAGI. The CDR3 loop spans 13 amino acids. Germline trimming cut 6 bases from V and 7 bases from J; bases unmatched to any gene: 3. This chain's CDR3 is CASRGTGVNEQFF. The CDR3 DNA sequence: TGTGCCAGCAGAGGGACAGGGGTAAATGAGCAGTTCTTC.

The CDR3 DNA is TGTGCCAGCAGCTTAACTCCTAGCGGGAGCTACAATGAGCAGTTCTTC. This encodes CASSLTPSGSYNEQFF. V gene TRBV7-3 combines with J gene TRBJ2-1, with TRBD2 matching 10 bases. Germline loops: CDR1 SGHTA, CDR2 FQGTGA. This CDR3 spans 16 amino acids. With 0 bases clipped from V and 3 bases from J, the junction kept 2 bases outside the gene matches.

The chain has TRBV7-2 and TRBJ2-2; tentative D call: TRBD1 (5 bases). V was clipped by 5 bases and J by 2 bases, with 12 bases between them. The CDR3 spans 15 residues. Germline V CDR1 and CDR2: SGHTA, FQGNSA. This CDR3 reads CASSRQFINTGELFF. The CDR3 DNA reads TGTGCCAGCAGCAGACAGTTCATAAACACCGGGGAGCTGTTTTTT.

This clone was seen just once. In nucleotides, the CDR3 is TGCGCCAGCAGCCAAGACCCCGACGATCGTGGCTACACAGATACGCAGTATTTT. This encodes CASSQDPDDRGYTDTQYF. The V gene is TRBV4-1, the J gene TRBJ2-3, with D hard to call. The germline V gene has CDR1 MGHRA and CDR2 YSYEKL. CDR3 length: 18 residues. V gave up 0 bases and J gave up 2 bases, with 18 bases separating them.

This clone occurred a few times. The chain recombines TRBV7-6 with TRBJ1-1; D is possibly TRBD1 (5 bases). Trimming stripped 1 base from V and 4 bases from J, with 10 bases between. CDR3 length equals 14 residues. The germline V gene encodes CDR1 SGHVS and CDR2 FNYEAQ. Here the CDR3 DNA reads TGTGCCAGCAGCTTAGACGTGGGGCTCACTGAAGCTTTCTTT. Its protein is CASSLDVGLTEAFF. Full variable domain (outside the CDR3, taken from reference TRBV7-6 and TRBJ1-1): GAGVSQSPRYKVTKRGQDVALRCDPISGHVSLYWYRQALGQGPEFLTYFNYEAQQDKSGLPNDRFSAERPEGSISTLTIQRTEQRDSAMYRCASSLDVGLTEAFFGQGTRLTVV.